Here is one T cell receptor (beta chain) with its context. What it binds is not known. The V gene lost 5 bases and the J gene lost 4 bases, with 17 bases spanning the gap. Germline V gene data show CDR1 as SGHTA and CDR2 as FQGNSA. This CDR3 has 15 amino acids. This specimen belongs to a study of graft-versus-host responses after intestinal transplantation. Study details: Following induction with anti-thymocyte globulin, all recipients were given tacrolimus and steroids for around three years.

The assay was immunoSEQ multiplex PCR, and TCRdb's table has in-frame clones only and misses some. The data hold over 100,000 clones, with 90% to 95% observed a single time. Study-level results: Within the allografts of patients who had graft-donor T cell macrochimerism, graft-versus-host to host-versus-graft clonal ratios were high. Recipient marrow showed GvH clones, some seen first in ileum or blood.

V is TRBV7-2 and J is TRBJ1-1, with D perhaps TRBD1 (6 bases). This TCR was sampled from a human donor who was the organ donor for an intestinal transplant. This specimen was unstimulated CD8+ T cells sorted from spleen or lymph node cells, taken before transplant. CDR3 sequence: CASSPGGGRITEAFF. The CDR3, as DNA: TGTGCCAGCAGCCCTGGCGGGGGGCGAATCACTGAAGCTTTCTTT.